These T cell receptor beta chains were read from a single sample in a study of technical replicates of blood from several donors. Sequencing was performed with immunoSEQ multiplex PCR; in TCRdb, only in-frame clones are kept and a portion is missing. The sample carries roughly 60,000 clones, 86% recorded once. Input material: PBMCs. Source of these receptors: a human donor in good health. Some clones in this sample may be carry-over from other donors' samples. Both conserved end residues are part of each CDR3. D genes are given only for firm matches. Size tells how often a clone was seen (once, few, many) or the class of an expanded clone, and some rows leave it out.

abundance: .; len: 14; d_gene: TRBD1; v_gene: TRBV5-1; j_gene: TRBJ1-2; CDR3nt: TGCGCCAGCAGCTGGGACAGCTCTAACTATGGCTACACCTTC; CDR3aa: CASSWDSSNYGYTF
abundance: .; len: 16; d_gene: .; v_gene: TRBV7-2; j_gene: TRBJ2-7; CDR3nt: TGTGCCAGCAGCTTAGTCCCCAGCCCTAGCTCCTACGAGCAGTACTTC; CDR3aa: CASSLVPSPSSYEQYF
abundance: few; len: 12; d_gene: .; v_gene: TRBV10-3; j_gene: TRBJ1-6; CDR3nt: TGTGCCATCAGGACAGACAGTTCACCCCTCCACTTT; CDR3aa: CAIRTDSSPLHF
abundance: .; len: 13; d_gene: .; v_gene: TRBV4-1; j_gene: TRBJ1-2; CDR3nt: TGCGCCAGCAGCCGGGACACCGTCGATGGCTACACCTTC; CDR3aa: CASSRDTVDGYTF
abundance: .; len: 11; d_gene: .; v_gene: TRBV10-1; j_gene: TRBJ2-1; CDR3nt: TGCGCCATCCTCCTATACAATGAGCAGTTCTTC; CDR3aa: CAILLYNEQFF
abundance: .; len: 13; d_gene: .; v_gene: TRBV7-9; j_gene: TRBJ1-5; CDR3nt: TGTGCCAGCAGCTTCCAGGGCAATCAGCCCCAGCATTTT; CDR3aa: CASSFQGNQPQHF
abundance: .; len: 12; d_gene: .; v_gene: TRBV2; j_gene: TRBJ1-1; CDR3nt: TGCGCCAGCCAAAGTTTGAGCACTGAAGCTTTCTTT; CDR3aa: CASQSLSTEAFF
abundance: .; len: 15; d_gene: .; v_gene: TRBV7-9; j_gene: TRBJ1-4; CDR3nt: TGTGCCAGCAGCTTCACGGCGGCAACTAATGAAAAACTGTTTTTT; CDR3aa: CASSFTAATNEKLFF
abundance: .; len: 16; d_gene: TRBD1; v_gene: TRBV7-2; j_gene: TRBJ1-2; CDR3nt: TGTGCCAGCAGCATCAGCCTCGTTTTACAGGGGGATGGCTACACCTTC; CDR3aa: CASSISLVLQGDGYTF
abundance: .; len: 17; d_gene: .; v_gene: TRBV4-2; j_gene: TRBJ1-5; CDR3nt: TGTGCCAGCAGTCAGCCAGGGGTTCGTGAAAGCAATCAGCCCCAGCATTTT; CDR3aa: CASSQPGVRESNQPQHF
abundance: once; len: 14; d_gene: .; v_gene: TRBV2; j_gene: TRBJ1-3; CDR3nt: TGTGCCAGCAGTGATTGGGGAGCTGGAAACACCATATATTTT; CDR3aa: CASSDWGAGNTIYF
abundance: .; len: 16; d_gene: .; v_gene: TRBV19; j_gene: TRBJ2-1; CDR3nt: TGTGCCAGTAGTATGCTCCGGGCCTTAGACGAGGGTGAGCAGTTCTTC; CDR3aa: CASSMLRALDEGEQFF
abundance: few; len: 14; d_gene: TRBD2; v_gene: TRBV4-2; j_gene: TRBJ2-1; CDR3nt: TGTGCCAGCAGCCAAGTCGGGGGACTAGATGAGCAGTTCTTC; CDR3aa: CASSQVGGLDEQFF
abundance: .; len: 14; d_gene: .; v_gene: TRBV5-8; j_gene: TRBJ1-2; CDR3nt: TGTGCCAGCAAAGGCCTGTGGGGCAACTATGGCTACACCTTC; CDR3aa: CASKGLWGNYGYTF
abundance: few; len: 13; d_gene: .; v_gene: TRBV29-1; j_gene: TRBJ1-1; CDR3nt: TGCAGCGTTGGGGTTGGGTCGGGGACTGAAGCTTTCTTT; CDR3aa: CSVGVGSGTEAFF
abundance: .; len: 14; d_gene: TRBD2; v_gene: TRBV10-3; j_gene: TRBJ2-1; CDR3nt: TGTGCCGGCTGGGCCGGGACTAGCGAATATGAGCAGTTCTTC; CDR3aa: CAGWAGTSEYEQFF
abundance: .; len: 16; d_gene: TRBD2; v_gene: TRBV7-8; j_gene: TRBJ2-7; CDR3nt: TGTGCCAGCAGCTATATAGCGGGGACGAGCTCCTACGAGCAGTACTTC; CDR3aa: CASSYIAGTSSYEQYF
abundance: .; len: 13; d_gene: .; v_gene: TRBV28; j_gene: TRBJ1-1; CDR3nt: TGTGCCAGCAGTTTTGGAGGAGGGGATGAAGCTTTCTTT; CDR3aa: CASSFGGGDEAFF
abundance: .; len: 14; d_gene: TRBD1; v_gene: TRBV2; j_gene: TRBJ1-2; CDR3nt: TGTGCCAGCAGTGAGCAGGGGGCGCGAAGTAGCTACACCTTC; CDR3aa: CASSEQGARSSYTF
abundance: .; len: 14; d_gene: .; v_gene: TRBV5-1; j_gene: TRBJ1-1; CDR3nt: TGCGCCAGCAGCTTCCAGGACAGCTACACTGAAGCTTTCTTT; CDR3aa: CASSFQDSYTEAFF
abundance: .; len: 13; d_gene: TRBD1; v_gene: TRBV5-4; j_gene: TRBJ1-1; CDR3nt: TGTGCCAGCAGCACACAGGGGGACACTGAAGCTTTCTTT; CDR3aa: CASSTQGDTEAFF
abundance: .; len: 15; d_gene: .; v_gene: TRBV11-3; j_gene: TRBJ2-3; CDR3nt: TGTGCCAGCAGCTTATGGGGCGGGATAACAGATACGCAGTATTTT; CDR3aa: CASSLWGGITDTQYF
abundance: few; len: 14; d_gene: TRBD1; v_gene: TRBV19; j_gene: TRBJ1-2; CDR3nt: TGTGCCAGTAGTATGACAGGGGAAGCCTATGGCTACACCTTC; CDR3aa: CASSMTGEAYGYTF
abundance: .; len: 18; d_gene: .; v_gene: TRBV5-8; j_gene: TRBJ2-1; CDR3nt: TGTGCCAGCAGCTATACTTTGAGTTTGGTTCTCTCCTACAATGAGCAGTTCTTC; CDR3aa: CASSYTLSLVLSYNEQFF
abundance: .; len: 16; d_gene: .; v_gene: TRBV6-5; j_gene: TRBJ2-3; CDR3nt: TGTGCCAGCAGTTACTGGAGGGCCGGTAGCACAGATACGCAGTATTTT; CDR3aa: CASSYWRAGSTDTQYF
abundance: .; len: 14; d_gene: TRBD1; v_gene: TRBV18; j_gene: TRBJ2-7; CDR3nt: TGTGCCAGCTCACCCGGGGCAGGGGGCTACGAGCAGTACTTC; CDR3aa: CASSPGAGGYEQYF
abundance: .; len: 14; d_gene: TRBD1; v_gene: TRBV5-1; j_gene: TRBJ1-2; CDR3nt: TGCGCCAGCAGTCCCACAGGGGATAACTATGGCTACACCTTC; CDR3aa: CASSPTGDNYGYTF
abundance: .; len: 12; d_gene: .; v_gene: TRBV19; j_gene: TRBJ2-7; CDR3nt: TGTGCCAGTAGGAGTCACTCCTACGAGCAGTACTTC; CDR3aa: CASRSHSYEQYF
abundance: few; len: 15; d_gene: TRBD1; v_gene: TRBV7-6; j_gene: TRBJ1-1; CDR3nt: TGTGCCAGCAGGGACGCGGGGACAGGGAACACTGAAGCTTTCTTT; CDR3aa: CASRDAGTGNTEAFF
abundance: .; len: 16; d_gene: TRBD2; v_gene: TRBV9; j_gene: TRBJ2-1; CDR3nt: TGTGCCAGCAGCGCGATTAGCGGGACCAACGGAGGGCGGCAGTTCTTC; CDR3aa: CASSAISGTNGGRQFF
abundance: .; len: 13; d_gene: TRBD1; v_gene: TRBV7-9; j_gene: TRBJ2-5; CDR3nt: TGTGCCAGCAGTCAGGGGGCCCAAGAGACCCAGTACTTC; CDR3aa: CASSQGAQETQYF
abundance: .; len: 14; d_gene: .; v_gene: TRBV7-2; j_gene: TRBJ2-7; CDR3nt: TGTGCCAGCAGCTTAATGATTGGGGCCCTCGAGCAGTACTTC; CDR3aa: CASSLMIGALEQYF
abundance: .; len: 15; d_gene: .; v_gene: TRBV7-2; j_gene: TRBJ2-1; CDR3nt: TGTGCCAGCAGCTTACGAGACTCCCGGGGCAATGAGCAGTTCTTC; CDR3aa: CASSLRDSRGNEQFF